Sequencing of this TCR beta chain was carried out in a study of CD8+ T cells in alopecia areata. Turning to the study itself: The drug, tofacitinib, lasted 6 to 18 months, followed by 6 months off drug. Study-level results: Compared with normal scalp, lesional scalp had higher clonality and more expanded CD8+ clones.

Isolated RNA was reverse transcribed into cDNA used as the sequencing template. Profiled with immunoSEQ multiplex PCR; TCRdb holds only in-frame clones, not every one. Of more than 95,000 clones listed, 41% are singletons. Germline loops: CDR1 SQVTM, CDR2 ANQGSEA. V was pared by 5 bases and J by 1 base, with 7 bases of the junction left unmatched. The CDR3 consists of 15 residues. Only a few counts were recorded for this clone. Its antigen is not identified. Specimens obtained from alopecia areata patients comprised lesional scalp punch biopsies and peripheral blood. Sequencing input: CD4+ T cells sorted from blood. This receptor was obtained from a human donor with alopecia areata. This chain joins TRBV29-1 and TRBJ1-4; 7 bases match TRBD1. The CDR3 here is CSVIGQARTNEKLFF. The CDR3 DNA reads as TGCAGCGTTATAGGACAGGCACGAACTAATGAAAAACTGTTTTTT.